This T cell receptor (beta chain) was found in a study of blood T cell repertoires in COVID-19. The wider study: Sites in the United States, Italy and Spain provided acute and convalescent COVID-19 samples.

The CDR3 is 13 amino acids. Germline V gives CDR1 LGHDT, CDR2 YNNKEL (reference sequence). Trimming removed 4 bases from V and 4 bases from J, with 8 bases in between. Profiled with immunoSEQ multiplex PCR; TCRdb holds only in-frame clones, not every one. The data show about 270,000 clones, more than 75% seen once. The chain has TRBV3-1 (or the pseudogene TRBV3-2) and TRBJ2-1; D is undetermined. Sample: peripheral blood. This sequence originates from a woman between 50 and 59 years old with acute or convalescent COVID-19. The CDR3 nucleotides read TGTGCCAGCAGCCTCTTAGATTACAATGAGCAGTTCTTC. Amino acids: CASSLLDYNEQFF.